This is a list of T cell receptor beta chains from one sample in a study of Graves' ophthalmopathy and Graves' hyperthyroidism. TCRdb analysed the multiplex PCR reads with MiXCR anew, one entry per CDR3 protein. The table records under 200,000 distinct CDR3 sequences, roughly 37% of them present only once. The specimen sequenced was peripheral blood. These receptors all stem from a woman in her 40s with Graves' ophthalmopathy. The CDR3 runs from the conserved cysteine through the conserved F or W. Fields, in order: D gene, clone size, J gene, V gene, CDR3 DNA, CDR3 protein. A D gene is named only where the DNA matches it firmly. Clone size is shown for a subset of rows, as once, few, many or a class of expanded clone.

d_gene: NA; abundance: many; j_gene: TRBJ1-1; v_gene: TRBV19; CDR3nt: TGTGCCAGTAGTATCAGTCAGAACACTGAAGCTTTCTTT; CDR3aa: CASSISQNTEAFF
d_gene: TRBD1; abundance: NA; j_gene: TRBJ1-6; v_gene: TRBV12-3/TRBV12-4; CDR3nt: TGTGCCAGCAGCCCTCAGGGGGCGAGTTCACCCCTCCACTTT; CDR3aa: CASSPQGASSPLHF
d_gene: TRBD1; abundance: many; j_gene: TRBJ1-3; v_gene: TRBV6-5; CDR3nt: TGTGCCAGCAGTTACTCGATCGGGACAGGGGGAAACACCATATATTTT; CDR3aa: CASSYSIGTGGNTIYF
d_gene: NA; abundance: NA; j_gene: TRBJ2-5; v_gene: TRBV24-1; CDR3nt: TGTGCCACCAGTGACGGGTATCAAGAGACCCAGTACTTC; CDR3aa: CATSDGYQETQYF
d_gene: TRBD1; abundance: NA; j_gene: TRBJ1-1; v_gene: TRBV11-2; CDR3nt: TGTGCCAGCAGCCCCTACAGGGGAAGGGACACTGAAGCTTTCTTT; CDR3aa: CASSPYRGRDTEAFF
d_gene: NA; abundance: many; j_gene: TRBJ2-5; v_gene: TRBV15; CDR3nt: TGTGCCACCAGCAGAGATTACCCCCTTTCGGGGCTCGAAGAGTACTTC; CDR3aa: CATSRDYPLSGLEEYF
d_gene: NA; abundance: NA; j_gene: TRBJ2-7; v_gene: TRBV9; CDR3nt: TGTGCCAGCAGCGTAGGGGGTAACGGCTACGAGCAGTACTTC; CDR3aa: CASSVGGNGYEQYF
d_gene: TRBD2; abundance: many; j_gene: TRBJ2-7; v_gene: TRBV28; CDR3nt: TGTGCCAGCACAAGGGGGACTAGCGGTTACTTC; CDR3aa: CASTRGTSGYF
d_gene: NA; abundance: NA; j_gene: TRBJ1-1; v_gene: TRBV2; CDR3nt: TGTGCCAGCACAAGGGGAACGCGGGAAGCTTTCTTT; CDR3aa: CASTRGTREAFF
d_gene: TRBD2; abundance: many; j_gene: TRBJ2-2; v_gene: TRBV11-1; CDR3nt: TGTGCCAGCACCGGCCCGGGAGGAATCCTCACCGGGGAGCTGTTTTTT; CDR3aa: CASTGPGGILTGELFF
d_gene: NA; abundance: once; j_gene: TRBJ2-7; v_gene: TRBV29-1; CDR3nt: TGCAGCGTTGCGCACAGCGCCTACGAGCAGTACTTC; CDR3aa: CSVAHSAYEQYF
d_gene: NA; abundance: many; j_gene: TRBJ1-1; v_gene: TRBV28; CDR3nt: TGTGCCAGCAGTATCAACCCACGTGGGTACGCTTTCTTT; CDR3aa: CASSINPRGYAFF
d_gene: NA; abundance: many; j_gene: TRBJ1-1; v_gene: TRBV3-1; CDR3nt: TGTGCCAGCAGCCCTTCCGACAGCTACACTGAAGCTTTCTTT; CDR3aa: CASSPSDSYTEAFF
d_gene: NA; abundance: many; j_gene: TRBJ2-1; v_gene: TRBV28; CDR3nt: TGTGCCAGCAGTTTGGGCTCGCCCGGGGGGCAGTTCTTC; CDR3aa: CASSLGSPGGQFF
d_gene: NA; abundance: many; j_gene: TRBJ2-4; v_gene: TRBV7-8; CDR3nt: TGTGCCAGCAGCTTGCTCGCACAGTTTGGAGCCAAAAACATTCAGTACTTC; CDR3aa: CASSLLAQFGAKNIQYF
d_gene: TRBD1; abundance: many; j_gene: TRBJ2-7; v_gene: TRBV19; CDR3nt: TGTGCCAGTAGTATCCCCCCAGGGGGCGAGCAGTACTTC; CDR3aa: CASSIPPGGEQYF
d_gene: NA; abundance: NA; j_gene: TRBJ1-5; v_gene: TRBV6-5; CDR3nt: TGTGCCAGCAGTTACCCGGACGGGCGAACCCATCAGCCCCAGCATTTT; CDR3aa: CASSYPDGRTHQPQHF